The 10 T cell receptor beta chains below were found in one sample sequenced in a study of blood T cell repertoires in COVID-19 (dated by TCRdb to 2020 to 2022). The method behind the library was the immunoSEQ multiplex PCR assay. The clones in this table, taken by TCRdb from immuneACCESS, are in-frame only. Not every clone is retained; where verified, under half of the shortfall comes from an unresolved V gene, and the cause of the rest is unknown. Present in this sample are some 80,000 clones, 70% to 80% of which were seen just once. Around 5.8% of the sample lies in the top ten. Sequencing was done on a sample of peripheral blood. These receptors all stem from a woman of 80 years or more with active or convalescent COVID-19.

This chain uses TRBV11-2 with TRBJ2-1; 9 positions match TRBD2. The V gene's germline CDR1 is SGHAT and CDR2 FQNNGV. The CDR3 has 15 residues. V lost 2 bases and J lost 4; bases outside the gene matches: 3. The CDR3 protein is CASSLRLAAYNEQFF. The DNA for the CDR3 is TGTGCCAGCAGCTTAAGACTAGCGGCTTACAATGAGCAGTTCTTC.

About this clone itself: One junction end disagrees with the germline gene, perhaps due to a read error. V is TRBV10-2 and J is TRBJ2-7, with no clear D. Germline CDR1 reads WSHSY; CDR2 reads SAAADI. This CDR3 contains 11 residues. CDR3 bases: TGCGCCAGCGGTGACACCTACGAGCAGTACTTC. It encodes CASGDTYEQYF.

The genes are TRBV12-5 and TRBJ2-2, with 13 positions matching TRBD2. Germline CDR1 reads LGHNT; CDR2 reads FRNRAP. The V segment lost 2 bases and the J segment 6 bases; nucleotides outside the gene matches: 6. The CDR3 spans 17 residues. CDR3 region: CASGLPQLAGGPGELFF. DNA of the CDR3: TGTGCTAGTGGTTTGCCCCAACTAGCGGGGGGGCCCGGGGAGCTGTTTTTT.

The CDR3 DNA reads TGTGCCATCAGTAGGGGACAGGAGGGCTACGAGCAGTACTTC. Its protein is CAISRGQEGYEQYF. The chain is built from TRBV10-3 and TRBJ2-7; 8 nucleotides agree with TRBD1. Germline V lookup: CDR1 ENHRY, CDR2 SYGVKD. This CDR3 is 14 amino acids long. With V trimmed by 5 bases and J by 3 bases, 6 bases remained unmatched.

The genes are TRBV7-8 and TRBJ1-5; 7 positions match TRBD1. Germline CDR1 SGHVS, CDR2 FQNEAQ. The CDR3 is 18 amino acids. V was pared by 3 bases and J by 2 bases, with 13 bases of the junction left unmatched. In nucleotides, the CDR3 is TGTGCCAGCAGCTTCAGAGGGGGCACGCCGGGCGGCAATCAGCCCCAGCATTTT. Translated: CASSFRGGTPGGNQPQHF.

This sequence joins TRBV7-2 and TRBJ1-5, with TRBD1 matching over 8 bases. J was trimmed by 2 bases and V by 4 bases; bases with no gene match: 4. The CDR3 extends over 15 amino acids. Germline CDR1 reads SGHTA; CDR2 reads FQGNSA. In DNA, the CDR3 is TGTGCCAGCAGCTCCCAGGGGGCAGGCAATCAGCCCCAGCATTTT. Amino acids: CASSSQGAGNQPQHF.

This chain links TRBV20-1 with TRBJ2-1; no clear D gene. Germline lookup yields CDR1 DFQATT and CDR2 SNEGSKA (reference sequence). V was trimmed by 5 bases and J by 13 bases, leaving 15 bases between them. CDR3 size: 11 residues. The CDR3 is CSAYPEQRQFF. The CDR3 nucleotides read TGCAGTGCTTACCCCGAGCAACGCCAGTTCTTC.

V gene TRBV29-1 combines with J gene TRBJ1-2, with 7 bases identical to TRBD1. Germline-derived CDR1 and CDR2 are SQVTM and ANQGSEA. Trimming at V came to 1 base and at J to 7 bases, leaving 12 bases not matched to a gene. This CDR3 is built from 15 residues. The CDR3 here is CSVEGAGGAWVGYTF. The CDR3, as DNA: TGCAGCGTTGAAGGGGCAGGGGGTGCTTGGGTTGGCTACACCTTC.

There are a few counts of this clone. The chain uses TRBV7-9 and TRBJ2-2; D perhaps matches TRBD2 (6 bases). The germline V gene has CDR1 SEHNR and CDR2 FQNEAQ (reference sequence). V gave up 5 bases and J gave up 7 bases, with 14 bases separating them. The CDR3 length is 14 residues. The CDR3 DNA sequence: TGTGCCAGCAGCCCTTTTAGCGGAGGCGGGGAGCTGTTTTTT. As protein: CASSPFSGGGELFF.

This clone appeared once. The chain couples TRBV5-4 to TRBJ2-1; 9 positions match TRBD2. The length of the CDR3 is 12 residues. Germline trimming cut 4 bases from V and 13 bases from J; bases unmatched to any gene: 6. The germline V gene encodes CDR1 SGHNT and CDR2 YYREEE (reference sequence). The CDR3 protein is CASSHIAGVQFF. In DNA, the CDR3 is TGTGCCAGCAGCCACATAGCGGGAGTCCAGTTCTTC.